The source of this T cell receptor beta chain is a study of T cell repertoires in cytomegalovirus infection. Study information: Indications came from public TCR beta signatures; they pointed to CMV infection and to a matching HLA type. Whole-study findings and limits: Dominant in the ex vivo response were TCR beta clonotypes restricted by HLA-C and specific for CMV. CMV carriers having the relevant HLA were flagged by cumulative public TCR beta family frequency.

Per germline, CDR1 LNHDA and CDR2 SQIVND (reference sequence). The CDR3 sequence is 12 residues long. Trimming pared 3 bases from V and 14 bases from J, leaving 11 bases between. This clonotype was seen a handful of times. The antigen is not known. TCRdb called the reads again in MiXCR, with one record for every CDR3 protein. The sample lists hundreds of thousands of distinct CDR3 sequences; roughly 24% were seen once. The rearrangement uses TRBV19 and TRBJ1-6; D gene ambiguous. This receptor was taken from a human donor in good health (CMV status not recorded). Some clones in this sample may be carry-over from other donors' samples. Sequencing was done on a sample of CD8+ T cells from PBMCs. CDR3 residues: CASSISARALHF. The CDR3, as DNA: TGTGCCAGTAGTATCTCCGCCCGGGCCCTCCACTTT.